The following is a T cell receptor beta chain sequence with its context. This clonotype was seen ten or more times. The specificity of this receptor is unknown. No per-base quality is available; no much larger clone lies one base away. The data were obtained in a study of T-cell reconstitution after alpha-beta-depleted transplantation in children (dated by TCRdb to between 2015 and 2016). In the study overall: Using TCR repertoire profiling, the study followed T-cell immune reconstitution in a quantitative way in children after TCRalphabeta/CD19-depleted allogeneic hematopoietic cell transplantation.

V sheds 0 bases and J sheds 4 bases, leaving 10 bases between their ends. CDR1 and CDR2 are read off the germline V gene (reference sequence) as SGHNT and YYREEE. Inclusive of the bounding cysteine and phenylalanine, the CDR3 is 14 residues long. Only the CDR3 portion is preserved as DNA: 42 bases, with reading frame beginning at the first base. Points the paper makes about the study in general: The apparently early alphabetaT-cell count recovery about two months after transplant was reportedly dependent on only several hundred rapidly expanded clones derived from non-depleted graft cells. The high TCRbeta diversity at day 60 in some patients was ascribed to recipient T cells and intrathymic progenitors that had survived conditioning. Over the following months the frequencies of hyperexpanded clones went down, and after one year T-cell counts and TCRbeta diversity were mostly credited to newly produced T cells.

Library creation used PCR. The data were produced on an Illumina HiSeq 2500. TCR libraries were prepared with molecular barcoding, using unique molecular identifiers to normalize TCRbeta repertoire quantification. TCRdb ran its own pipeline on the public reads, namely fastp trimming at Q25 and MiXCR clone calling, and kept in-frame beta chains. Identical CDR3 protein sequences are pooled into one entry, listed with their most common genes and DNA. In this sample the table shows tens of thousands of distinct CDR3 sequences, under 8% of which occur a single time. The ten biggest clones cover 25% to 30% of the sample. This sample's time point label indicates: day 60 (about 2 months) after transplantation. According to the study, the label for this sample's treatment or condition signals: allogeneic hematopoietic cell transplantation with graft depleted of TCRalphabeta T cells and CD19 B cells. The children who served as transplant recipients had been given grafts of TCRalphabeta/CD19-depleted allogeneic hematopoietic cells.

The sequencing here drew on peripheral blood, taken 60 days after TCRalphabeta/CD19-depleted stem cell transplant. The sequence is built from TRBV5-4 and TRBJ1-1; TRBD1 could be the D gene, as 6 bases match. This receptor was identified in a child under two years old who had a stem cell transplant for acute myeloid leukemia, so the T cells may come from the graft donor. The sequenced DNA is TGTGCCAGCAGCTTGGACCAGGGGAGCACTGAAGCTTTCTTT. It translates to CASSLDQGSTEAFF.